This T cell receptor beta chain was sequenced in a study of T cell repertoires in cytomegalovirus infection. Study details: Recently identified HLA-C-restricted and well-studied HLA-B-restricted CMV epitopes were used. Both a matching HLA type and CMV infection were indicated by public TCR beta signatures. Overall study findings and caveats: CMV carriers with the relevant HLA were identified by cumulative public TCR beta family frequency. Across the ex vivo response, the dominant clonotypes were HLA-C-restricted CMV-specific TCR beta clonotypes.

TCRdb reprocessed the reads via MiXCR and lists one record per CDR3 protein. The sample holds more than 250,000 distinct CDR3 sequences; 25% are singletons and the top ten take about 14%. This clonotype came up a few times. Its matching antigen is unknown. The source material was cultured PBMCs, sampled from culture after CMV antigen stimulation. This receptor was obtained from a human donor in good health (CMV status not recorded). Some clones in this sample may be carry-over from other donors' samples.

For the CDR3, the DNA is TGTGCCAGCGGGGGACAGGGCGTTTACAATGAGCAGTTCTTC. Translation gives CASGGQGVYNEQFF. V usage is TRBV28 and J usage is TRBJ2-1; 9 bases are shared with TRBD1. Germline V gene data show CDR1 as MDHEN and CDR2 as SYDVKM. The ends lost 8 bases at V and 4 bases at J; junction bases unmatched: 6. The CDR3 covers 14 residues.